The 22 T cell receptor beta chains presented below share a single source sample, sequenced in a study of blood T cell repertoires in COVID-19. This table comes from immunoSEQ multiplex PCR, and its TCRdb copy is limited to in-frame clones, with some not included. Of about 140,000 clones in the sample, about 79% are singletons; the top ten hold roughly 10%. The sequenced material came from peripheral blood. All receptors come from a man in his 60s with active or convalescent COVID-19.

DNA for the CDR3: TGTGCCAGCAGTCCCGGGATAGGGGGAGTGGAGACCCAGTACTTC. Protein: CASSPGIGGVETQYF. The chain combines TRBV6-5 with TRBJ2-5, with TRBD1 as a possible D gene (6 bases). CDR1 and CDR2 from the germline V gene are MNHEY and SVGAGI. V dropped 5 bases and J dropped 5 bases, with 18 bases sitting between them. This CDR3 spans 15 amino acids.

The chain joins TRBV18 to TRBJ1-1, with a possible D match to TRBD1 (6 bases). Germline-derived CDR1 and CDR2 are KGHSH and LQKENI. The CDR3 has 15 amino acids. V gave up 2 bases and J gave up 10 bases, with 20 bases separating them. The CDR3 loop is CASSPAGGRRYGAFF. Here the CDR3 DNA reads TGTGCCAGCTCACCAGCCGGGGGGCGAAGATACGGAGCTTTCTTT.

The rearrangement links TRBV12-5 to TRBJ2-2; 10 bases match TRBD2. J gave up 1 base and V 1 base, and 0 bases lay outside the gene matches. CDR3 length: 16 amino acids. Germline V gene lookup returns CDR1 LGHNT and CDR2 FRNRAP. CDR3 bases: TGTGCTAGTGGTTTGGCTAGCGGGAGGAACACCGGGGAGCTGTTTTTT. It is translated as CASGLASGRNTGELFF.

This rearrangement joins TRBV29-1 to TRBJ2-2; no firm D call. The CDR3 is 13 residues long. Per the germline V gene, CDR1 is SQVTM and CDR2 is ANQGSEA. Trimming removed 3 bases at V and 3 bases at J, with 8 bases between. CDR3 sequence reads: CSVDGADTGELFF. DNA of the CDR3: TGCAGCGTTGACGGTGCGGACACCGGGGAGCTGTTTTTT.

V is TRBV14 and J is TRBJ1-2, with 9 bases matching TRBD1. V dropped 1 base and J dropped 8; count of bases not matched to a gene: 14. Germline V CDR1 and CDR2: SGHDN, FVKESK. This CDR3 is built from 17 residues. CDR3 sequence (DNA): TGTGCCAGCAGCCAAGGGGATCGACAGGGGGTATTTTACGGCTACACCTTC. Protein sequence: CASSQGDRQGVFYGYTF.

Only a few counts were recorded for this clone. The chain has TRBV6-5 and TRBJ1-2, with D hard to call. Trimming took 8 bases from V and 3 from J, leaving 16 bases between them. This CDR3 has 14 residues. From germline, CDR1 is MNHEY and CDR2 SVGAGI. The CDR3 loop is CASSGETTHYGYTF. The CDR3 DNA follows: TGTGCCAGCTCCGGGGAGACGACTCACTATGGCTACACCTTC.

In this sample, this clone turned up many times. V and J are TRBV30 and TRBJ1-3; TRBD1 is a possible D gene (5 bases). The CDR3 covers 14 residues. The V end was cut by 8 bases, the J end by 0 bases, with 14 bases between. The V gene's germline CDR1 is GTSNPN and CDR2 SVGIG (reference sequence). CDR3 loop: CAGTDGNSGNTIYF. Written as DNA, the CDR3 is TGTGCCGGGACGGACGGGAACTCTGGAAACACCATATATTTT.

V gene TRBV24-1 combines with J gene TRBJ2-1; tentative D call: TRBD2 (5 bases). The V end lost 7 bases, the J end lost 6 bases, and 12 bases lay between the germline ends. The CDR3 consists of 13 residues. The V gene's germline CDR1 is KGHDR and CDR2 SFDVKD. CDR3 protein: CATRPGWSNEQFF. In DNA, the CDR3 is TGTGCCACCAGACCGGGGTGGAGCAATGAGCAGTTCTTC.

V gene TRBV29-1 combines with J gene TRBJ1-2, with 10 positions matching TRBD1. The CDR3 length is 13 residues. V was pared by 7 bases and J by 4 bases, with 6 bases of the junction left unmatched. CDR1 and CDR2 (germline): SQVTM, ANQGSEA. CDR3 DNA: TGCAGCGCCGACAGGGGGCGCGGCTATGGCTACACCTTC. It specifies CSADRGRGYGYTF.

CDR3 residues: CASSFTTNYNEQFF. The CDR3 nucleotides are TGTGCCAGTAGTTTTACGACAAACTACAATGAGCAGTTCTTC. The chain employs TRBV19 and TRBJ2-1; D is uncertain. V lost 5 bases and J 3 bases, leaving 11 bases between the germline ends. Germline V gene data show CDR1 as LNHDA and CDR2 as SQIVND (reference sequence). The CDR3 has 14 residues.

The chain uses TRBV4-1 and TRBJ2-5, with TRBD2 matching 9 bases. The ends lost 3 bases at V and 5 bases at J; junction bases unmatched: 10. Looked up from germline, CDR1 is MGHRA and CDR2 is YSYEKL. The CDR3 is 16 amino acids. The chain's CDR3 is CASSHPASGNLETQYF. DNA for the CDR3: TGCGCCAGCAGCCACCCGGCTAGCGGGAATCTCGAGACCCAGTACTTC.

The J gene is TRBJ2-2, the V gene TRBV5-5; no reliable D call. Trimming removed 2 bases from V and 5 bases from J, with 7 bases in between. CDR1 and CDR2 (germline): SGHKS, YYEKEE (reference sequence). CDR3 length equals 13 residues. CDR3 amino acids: CASSFFATGELFF. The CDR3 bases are TGTGCCAGCAGCTTCTTTGCGACCGGGGAGCTGTTTTTT.

CDR3 sequence reads: CASSPAARGLETQYF. Here the CDR3 DNA reads TGTGCCAGCAGTCCGGCGGCCCGGGGTCTGGAGACCCAGTACTTC. The chain joins TRBV2 to TRBJ2-5; maybe TRBD2 (5 bases). The germline CDR1 and CDR2 sequences are SNHLY and FYNNEI. V gave up 5 bases and J gave up 5 bases, with 18 bases separating them. CDR3 length: 15 residues. The variable domain in full, completed from reference TRBV2 and TRBJ2-5, reads EPEVTQTPSHQVTQMGQEVILRCVPISNHLYFYWYRQILGQKVEFLVSFYNNEISEKSEIFDDQFSVERPDGSNFTLKIRSTKLEDSAMYFCASSPAARGLETQYFGPGTRLLVL.

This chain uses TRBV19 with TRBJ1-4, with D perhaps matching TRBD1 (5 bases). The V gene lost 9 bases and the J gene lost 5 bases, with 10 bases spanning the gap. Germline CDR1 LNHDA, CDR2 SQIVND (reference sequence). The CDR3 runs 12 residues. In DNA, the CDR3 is TGTGCCAGCCAGGGTACAAATGAAAAACTGTTTTTT. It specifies CASQGTNEKLFF. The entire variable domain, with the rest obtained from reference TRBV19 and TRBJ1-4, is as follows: DGGITQSPKYLFRKEGQNVTLSCEQNLNHDAMYWYRQDPGQGLRLIYYSQIVNDFQKGDIAEGYSVSREKKESFPLTVTSAQKNPTAFYLCASQGTNEKLFFGSGTQLSVL.

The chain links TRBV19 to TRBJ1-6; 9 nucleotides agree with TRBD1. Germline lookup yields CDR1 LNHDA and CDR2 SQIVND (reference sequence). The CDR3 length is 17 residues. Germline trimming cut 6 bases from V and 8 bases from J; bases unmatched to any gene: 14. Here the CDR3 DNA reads TGTGCCAGTAGCAAATCTCCGGGACAGGGTTGGTATTCACCCCTCCACTTT. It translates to CASSKSPGQGWYSPLHF.

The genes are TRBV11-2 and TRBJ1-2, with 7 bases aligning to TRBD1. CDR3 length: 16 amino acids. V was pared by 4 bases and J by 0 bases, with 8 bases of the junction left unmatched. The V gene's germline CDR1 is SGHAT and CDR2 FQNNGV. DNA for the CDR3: TGTGCCAGCAGCTCGACAGGGTACGGATCTAACTATGGCTACACCTTC. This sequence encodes CASSSTGYGSNYGYTF.

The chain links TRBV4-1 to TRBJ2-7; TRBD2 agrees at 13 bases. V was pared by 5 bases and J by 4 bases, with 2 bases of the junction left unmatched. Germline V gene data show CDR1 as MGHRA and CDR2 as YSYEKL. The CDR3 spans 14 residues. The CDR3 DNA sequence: TGCGCCAGCAGCGCGGGACTAGCGGGGTACGAGCAGTACTTC. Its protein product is CASSAGLAGYEQYF.

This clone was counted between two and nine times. This CDR3 is CASSPRSVGELFF. DNA of the CDR3: TGTGCCAGCAGCCCCCGTTCTGTCGGGGAGCTGTTTTTT. The chain combines TRBV9 with TRBJ2-2; D is uncertain. The V and J ends lost 4 bases and 7 bases respectively, with 11 bases between them. The CDR3 sequence is 13 residues long. Germline CDR1 and CDR2: SGDLS and YYNGEE.

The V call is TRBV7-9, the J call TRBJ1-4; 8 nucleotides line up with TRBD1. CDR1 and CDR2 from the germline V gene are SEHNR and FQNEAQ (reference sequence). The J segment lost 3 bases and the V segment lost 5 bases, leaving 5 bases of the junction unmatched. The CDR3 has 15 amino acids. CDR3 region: CASSPTGGSNEKLFF. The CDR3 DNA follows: TGTGCCAGCAGCCCAACAGGGGGGTCTAATGAAAAACTGTTTTTT.

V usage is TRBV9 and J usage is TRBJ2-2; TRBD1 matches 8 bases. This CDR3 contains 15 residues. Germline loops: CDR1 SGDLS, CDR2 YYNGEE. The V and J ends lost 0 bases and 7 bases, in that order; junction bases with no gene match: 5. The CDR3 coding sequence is TGTGCCAGCAGCGTAGAGACAGGGGCCAACGGGGAGCTGTTTTTT. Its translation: CASSVETGANGELFF.

CDR3 sequence (DNA): TGTGCCAGCAGTTATGAGAACAGGGGAAATCAGCCCCAGCATTTT. Translated, it gives CASSYENRGNQPQHF. J is TRBJ1-5 and V is TRBV6-6; 7 bases align to TRBD1. This CDR3 has 15 residues. Germline V gives CDR1 MNHNY, CDR2 SVGAGI (reference sequence). Losses at the gene ends were 3 bases for V and 4 bases for J; bases not matched to a gene: 6.

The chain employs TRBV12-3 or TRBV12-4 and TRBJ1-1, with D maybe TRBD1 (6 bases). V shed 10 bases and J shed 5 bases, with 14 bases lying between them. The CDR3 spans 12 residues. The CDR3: CATEDSWTEAFF. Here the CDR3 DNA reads TGTGCCACCGAGGACAGTTGGACTGAAGCTTTCTTT.